Presented here are 22 T cell receptor beta chains from one specimen sequenced in a study of shared clonotypes between healthy human individuals. Produced via immunoSEQ multiplex PCR; TCRdb's table is partial and in-frame only. The repertoire consists of a few hundred thousand clones, with 70% to 80% occurring once and the leading ten covering roughly 12%. Sequenced input: PBMCs. The source is a woman in her thirties or forties in good health. Some clones in this sample may be carry-over from other donors' samples.

The chain recombines TRBV28 with TRBJ2-7, with 10 positions matching TRBD2. The CDR3 is 14 amino acids. The germline V gene has CDR1 MDHEN and CDR2 SYDVKM. J gave up 1 base and V 5 bases, and 2 bases lay outside the gene matches. Written as DNA, the CDR3 is TGTGCCAGCAGTAGCGGGAGGGCTTCCTACGAGCAGTACTTC. Translating gives CASSSGRASYEQYF.

This clone was seen ten or more times. Distinct nucleotide sequences in the sample also encode this CDR3. The V and J genes are TRBV18 and TRBJ1-1, with unresolved D. This CDR3 spans 13 amino acids. Germline V CDR1 and CDR2: KGHSH, LQKENI. Trimming cost V 3 bases and J 0 bases, with 5 bases left between them. The CDR3 protein is CASSPAVNTEAFF. CDR3 DNA sequence: TGTGCCAGCTCACCGGCGGTGAACACTGAAGCTTTCTTT.

This clone was seen at least ten times. V is TRBV6-1 and J is TRBJ2-1, with D unclear. The CDR3 is made up of 13 amino acids. Germline V gene sequence: CDR1 MNHNS, CDR2 SASEGT. Between the trimmed V and J ends, which lost 4 bases and 3 bases, there was a span of 7 bases. The CDR3: CASSGAIYNEQFF. In DNA, the CDR3 is TGTGCCAGCAGTGGGGCTATCTACAATGAGCAGTTCTTC.

The rearrangement links TRBV5-3 to TRBJ2-1; D remains unclear. TRBV5-3 is filed as an ORF, its function uncertain. The CDR3 has 13 amino acids. Trimming stripped 0 bases from V and 8 bases from J, with 9 bases between. Here the CDR3 reads CARSLGLFYEQFF. The CDR3 nucleotides are TGTGCCAGAAGCTTGGGGCTATTCTATGAGCAGTTCTTC.

The chain couples TRBV7-2 to TRBJ2-2, with D possibly being TRBD2 (7 bases). Per germline, CDR1 SGHTA and CDR2 FQGNSA. Trimming removed 5 bases from V and 4 bases from J, with 20 bases in between. The CDR3 spans 17 residues. The CDR3 DNA follows: TGTGCCAGCAGCAGACTCTCCGGGGGGCTGGTCACCGGGGAGCTGTTTTTT. Translation gives CASSRLSGGLVTGELFF.

This sequence joins TRBV7-9 and TRBJ1-3; perhaps TRBD1 as D (5 bases). This CDR3 region has 19 residues. V lost 1 base and J 3 bases, leaving 22 bases between the germline ends. Germline V gene lookup returns CDR1 SEHNR and CDR2 FQNEAQ (reference sequence). The CDR3 bases are TGTGCCAGCAGCTTAGGCTTAGGGTCCGGGACGGATTATGGAAACACCATATATTTT. This translates into CASSLGLGSGTDYGNTIYF.

The chain is built from TRBV4-1 and TRBJ2-1; 8 bases are shared with TRBD2. The germline V gene encodes CDR1 MGHRA and CDR2 YSYEKL. V lost 5 bases to trimming and J lost 4 bases; unmatched junction nucleotides: 10. This CDR3 contains 16 residues. CDR3 DNA sequence: TGCGCCAGCAGCAACCCTGGGACTAGACCATACAATGAGCAGTTCTTC. This gives the protein CASSNPGTRPYNEQFF.

Note on this clone: One junction end does not reproduce the germline sequence, and a read error may be involved. The chain uses TRBV11-2 and TRBJ1-1; perhaps TRBD1 as D (5 bases). The CDR3 contains 14 residues. Germline CDR1 and CDR2: SGHAT and FQNNGV. CDR3 loop: CANSPDRLNTEAFF. The CDR3 coding sequence is TGTGCCAACAGCCCAGACAGACTGAACACTGAAGCTTTCTTT. The whole variable domain, remainder taken from reference TRBV11-2 and TRBJ1-1, is EAGVAQSPRYKIIEKRQSVAFWCNPISGHATLYWYQQILGQGPKLLIQFQNNGVVDDSQLPKDRFSAERLKGVDSTLKIQPAKLEDSAVYLCANSPDRLNTEAFFGQGTRLTVV.

Only one count was recorded for this clone. Other DNA sequences in the same sample also yield this CDR3. The chain combines TRBV4-1 with TRBJ1-2; unclear D gene. Germline V CDR1 and CDR2: MGHRA, YSYEKL. The germline V and J ends were trimmed by 1 base and 2 bases, with 14 bases remaining between them. The CDR3 is made up of 16 amino acids. Written as DNA, the CDR3 is TGCGCCAGCAGCCAAGGGTCGGGCAGGACCAACTATGGCTACACCTTC. It translates to CASSQGSGRTNYGYTF.

This clone has a handful of counts. This chain links TRBV28 with TRBJ2-7; 14 bases agree with TRBD2. CDR1 and CDR2 (germline): MDHEN, SYDVKM. Trimming removed 0 bases from V and 6 bases from J; junction bases left unmatched: 1. This CDR3 is 15 amino acids long. Here the CDR3 DNA reads TGTGCCAGCAGTTTATGGGGACTAGCGGGAGTCGAGCAGTACTTC. Translated, it gives CASSLWGLAGVEQYF.

The chain carries TRBV25-1 and TRBJ1-2; D uncertain. CDR1 MGHDK and CDR2 SYGVNS come from the germline V gene. The CDR3 has 15 residues. Trimming removed 4 bases at V and 4 bases at J, with 16 bases between. The CDR3 region has the DNA TGTGCCAGCAGTGGGTCGGTGTACCCTCGCTATGGCTACACCTTC. Translation gives CASSGSVYPRYGYTF.

About this clone itself: This specimen includes other DNA sequences encoding the same CDR3. This chain links TRBV19 with TRBJ1-5, with D unclear. V shed 5 bases and J shed 4 bases, with 9 bases lying between them. This CDR3 is built from 13 residues. Germline V lookup: CDR1 LNHDA, CDR2 SQIVND (reference sequence). The CDR3 loop reads CASSPDRNQPQHF. For the CDR3, the DNA is TGTGCCAGTAGTCCCGACCGTAATCAGCCCCAGCATTTT.

V gene TRBV6-5 combines with J gene TRBJ2-7; 8 bases agree with TRBD1. The germline CDR1 and CDR2 sequences are MNHEY and SVGAGI. This CDR3 has 15 residues. Trimming cost V 6 bases and J 2 bases; bases outside gene matches: 9. The CDR3 DNA reads as TGTGCCAGCAGCCGGGGACAGGATTTCCCCTACGAGCAGTACTTC. This encodes CASSRGQDFPYEQYF.

The V gene is TRBV2, the J gene TRBJ2-1; D gene ambiguous. This CDR3 is built from 18 residues. V lost 1 base and J lost 0, with 16 bases in between. Germline CDR1 and CDR2: SNHLY and FYNNEI. The CDR3: CASSEGPTRIRSYNEQFF. Written as DNA, the CDR3 is TGTGCCAGCAGTGAAGGACCGACCAGGATCCGCTCCTACAATGAGCAGTTCTTC. Filled out from reference TRBV2 and TRBJ2-1, the complete variable domain reads EPEVTQTPSHQVTQMGQEVILRCVPISNHLYFYWYRQILGQKVEFLVSFYNNEISEKSEIFDDQFSVERPDGSNFTLKIRSTKLEDSAMYFCASSEGPTRIRSYNEQFFGPGTRLTVL.

V is TRBV10-3 and J is TRBJ2-4; D is undetermined. The V gene's germline CDR1 is ENHRY and CDR2 SYGVKD. The CDR3 runs to 15 residues. V lost 2 bases, J lost 0 bases, and 8 bases lay in between. This CDR3 reads CAISEAGLAKNIQYF. The CDR3 nucleotides are TGTGCCATCAGTGAGGCAGGTCTAGCCAAAAACATTCAGTACTTC.

This clone appeared a few times. CDR3 coding DNA: TGTGCCAGCAGTCCTCGGAGGGTCTATGGCTACACCTTC. This encodes CASSPRRVYGYTF. The rearrangement joins TRBV27 to TRBJ1-2; no clear D. This CDR3 spans 13 amino acids. V was shortened by 5 bases and J by 4 bases, with 11 bases between the two germline ends. The germline V gene has CDR1 MNHEY and CDR2 SMNVEV (reference sequence).

As for this clone: A clone one base away is much larger, so this may be a read error. J is TRBJ1-1 and V is TRBV7-9; D gene ambiguous. V was cut by 1 base and J by 4 bases, with 7 bases left in between. This CDR3 has 13 amino acids. CDR1 and CDR2 from the germline V gene are SEHNR and FQNEAQ (reference sequence). The CDR3 spells CASSLEVGTEAFF. The DNA for the CDR3 is TGTGCCAGCAGCTTAGAAGTGGGCACTGAAGCTTTCTTT.

The chain combines TRBV7-2 with TRBJ1-1, with unresolved D. The CDR3 totals 13 residues. Germline V CDR1 and CDR2: SGHTA, FQGNSA. Trimming left V 0 bases short and J 6 bases short, with 8 bases between. In nucleotides, the CDR3 is TGTGCCAGCAGCTTAGCAGTGGGCTCTGAAGCTTTCTTT. Encoded protein: CASSLAVGSEAFF.

This clone is a singleton in its sample. The rearrangement joins TRBV2 to TRBJ2-1, with 11 bases identical to TRBD2. Germline values: CDR1 SNHLY, CDR2 FYNNEI. Unmatched junction bases numbered 8, after V lost 6 bases and J lost 7 bases. CDR3 length: 15 amino acids. The CDR3 DNA is TGTGCCAGCAGCTTACGGCTAGCGGGAGGAAATGAGCAGTTCTTC. This gives the protein CASSLRLAGGNEQFF.

This chain joins TRBV5-3 and TRBJ1-2, with 10 bases matching TRBD1. TRBV5-3 is annotated as an ORF whose role is uncertain. This CDR3 has 18 amino acids. The V gene end was trimmed by 3 bases and the J gene end by 4 bases; junction bases not matched to a gene: 15. DNA of the CDR3: TGTGCCAGAAGCTACCGACGGGACAGGGGCTCTTCCGTCTATGGCTACACCTTC. Translating gives CARSYRRDRGSSVYGYTF.

The CDR3: CASRSSSIGNEQFF. CDR3 bases: TGTGCCAGCAGGTCGTCTAGCATAGGGAATGAGCAGTTCTTC. The rearrangement links TRBV28 to TRBJ2-1; possibly TRBD2 for D (5 bases). Trimming took off 6 bases at V and 7 bases at J, with 16 bases between the two ends. The CDR3 contains 14 residues. Germline CDR1 and CDR2: MDHEN and SYDVKM.

Points on this clone: This specimen includes other DNA sequences encoding the same CDR3. V and J are TRBV18 and TRBJ2-2; D might be TRBD1 (6 bases). The germline V gene has CDR1 KGHSH and CDR2 LQKENI. The CDR3 runs 13 residues. V lost 1 base to trimming and J lost 6 bases, with 6 bases between them. The DNA of the CDR3 is TGTGCCAGCTCACCACAGGGGGCCGGGGAGCTGTTTTTT. As protein: CASSPQGAGELFF. The whole variable domain, filled in from reference TRBV18 and TRBJ2-2, reads NAGVMQNPRHLVRRRGQEARLRCSPMKGHSHVYWYRQLPEEGLKFMVYLQKENIIDESGMPKERFSAEFPKEGPSILRIQQVVRGDSAAYFCASSPQGAGELFFGEGSRLTVL.